Listed here is a single T cell receptor beta chain. Antigen specificity is unknown. Trimming at V came to 0 bases and at J to 9 bases, leaving 7 bases not matched to a gene. The CDR3 loop spans 15 amino acids. Germline V lookup: CDR1 SGHRS, CDR2 YFSETQ. The investigators reverse transcribed all of the isolated RNA, so they sequenced expressed TCRB transcripts. Profiled with immunoSEQ multiplex PCR; TCRdb holds only in-frame clones, not every one. The data contain about 340,000 clones, about 13% of them singletons. The data derive from a study of beta chain features in type 1 diabetes. Study-wide results and limits: Among all four CD4+ subsets, Type 1 diabetes patients had TCRB CDR3s that were moderately but significantly shorter.

The source material was naive CD4+ T cells from blood. The receptor comes from a woman aged 18 to 35 with type 1 diabetes. The chain employs TRBV5-1 and TRBJ2-2; 8 bases agree with TRBD1. Here the CDR3 reads CASSLGLDRVRELFF. The CDR3 nucleotides read TGCGCCAGCAGCTTGGGTCTGGACAGGGTACGGGAGCTGTTTTTT. The complete variable domain, with remaining parts taken from reference TRBV5-1 and TRBJ2-2, reads KAGVTQTPRYLIKTRGQQVTLSCSPISGHRSVSWYQQTPGQGLQFLFEYFSETQRNKGNFPGRFSGRQFSNSRSEMNVSTLELGDSALYLCASSLGLDRVRELFFGEGSRLTVL.